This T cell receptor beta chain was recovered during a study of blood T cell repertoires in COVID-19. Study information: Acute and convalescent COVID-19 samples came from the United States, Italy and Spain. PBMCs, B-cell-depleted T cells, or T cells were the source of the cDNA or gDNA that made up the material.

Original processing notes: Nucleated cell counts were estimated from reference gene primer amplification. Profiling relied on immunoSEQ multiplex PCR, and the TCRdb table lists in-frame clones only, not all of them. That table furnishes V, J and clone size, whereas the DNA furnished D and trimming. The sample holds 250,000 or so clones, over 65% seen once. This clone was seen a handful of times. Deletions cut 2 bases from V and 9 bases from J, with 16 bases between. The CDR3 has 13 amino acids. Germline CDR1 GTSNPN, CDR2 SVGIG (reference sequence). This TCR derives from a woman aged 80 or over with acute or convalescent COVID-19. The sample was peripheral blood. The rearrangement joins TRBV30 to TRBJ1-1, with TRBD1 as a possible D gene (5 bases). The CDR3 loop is CAWSLAGRGQAFF. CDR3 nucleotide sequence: TGTGCCTGGAGTTTGGCCGGGAGGGGCCAAGCTTTCTTT.